The present TCR beta chain was sequenced within a study of cytomegalovirus exposure and HLA in healthy donors. The CDR3 is 15 amino acids. Germline CDR1 is SGDLS and CDR2 is YYNGEE. Germline trimming cut 3 bases from V and 4 bases from J; bases unmatched to any gene: 5. The PCR made use of 60 Vbeta and 13 Jbeta primers. Only in-frame clones appear in the TCRdb table, and some are missing; sequencing was by immunoSEQ multiplex PCR. Of fewer than 250,000 clones listed, around 79% are singletons. Comments on this clone: Its target is not known.

Study results and limitations: Some TCR beta chains (about 170 of them) were listed as cytomegalovirus-associated. A later analysis linked some 17,000 TCR beta sequences to HLA alleles at 0.05 false discovery rate. Versus the approximately 700-donor mean, an Asian-associated ancestry cluster reportedly showed fewer N-insertions in a later analysis.

The sequence derives from a woman aged 18-29 years in good health and CMV-seronegative. This rearrangement joins TRBV9 to TRBJ2-7; 12 bases fit TRBD2. The specimen was PBMCs. The DNA of the CDR3 is TGTGCCAGCAGCGGATCCGGGACTAGCGGGTACGAGCAGTACTTC. As protein: CASSGSGTSGYEQYF. Looking up the rest from reference TRBV9 and TRBJ2-7 gives the full variable domain: DSGVTQTPKHLITATGQRVTLRCSPRSGDLSVYWYQQSLDQGLQFLIQYYNGEERAKGNILERFSAQQFPDLHSELNLSSLELGDSALYFCASSGSGTSGYEQYFGPGTRLTVT.